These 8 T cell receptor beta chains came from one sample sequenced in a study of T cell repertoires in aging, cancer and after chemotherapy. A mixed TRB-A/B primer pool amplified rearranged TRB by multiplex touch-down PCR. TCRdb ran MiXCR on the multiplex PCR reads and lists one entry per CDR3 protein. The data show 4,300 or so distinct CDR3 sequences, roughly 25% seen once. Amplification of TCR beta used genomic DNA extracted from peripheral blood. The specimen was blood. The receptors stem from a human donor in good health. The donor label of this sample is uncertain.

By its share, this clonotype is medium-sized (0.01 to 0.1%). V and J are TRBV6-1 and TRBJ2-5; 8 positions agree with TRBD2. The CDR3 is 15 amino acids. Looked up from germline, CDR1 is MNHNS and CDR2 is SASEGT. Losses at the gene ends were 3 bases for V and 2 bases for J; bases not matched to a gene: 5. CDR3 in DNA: TGTGCCAGCAGTGAGGTCCGGGGGGGACAAGAGACCCAGTACTTC. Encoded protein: CASSEVRGGQETQYF.

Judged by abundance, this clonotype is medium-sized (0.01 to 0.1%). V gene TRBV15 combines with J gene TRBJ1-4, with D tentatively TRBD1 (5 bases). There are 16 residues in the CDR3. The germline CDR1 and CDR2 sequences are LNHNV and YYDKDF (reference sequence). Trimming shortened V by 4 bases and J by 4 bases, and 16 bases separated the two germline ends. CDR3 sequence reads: CATSISTGVGNEKLFF. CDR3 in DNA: TGTGCCACCAGCATCTCAACGGGGGTGGGTAATGAAAAACTGTTTTTT.

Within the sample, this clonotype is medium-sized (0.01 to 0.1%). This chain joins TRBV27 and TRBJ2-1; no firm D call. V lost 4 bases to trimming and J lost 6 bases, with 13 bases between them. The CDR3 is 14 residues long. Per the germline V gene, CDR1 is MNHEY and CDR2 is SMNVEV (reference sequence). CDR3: CASSSAPVGNEQFF. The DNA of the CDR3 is TGTGCCAGCAGTTCGGCCCCGGTCGGCAATGAGCAGTTCTTC.

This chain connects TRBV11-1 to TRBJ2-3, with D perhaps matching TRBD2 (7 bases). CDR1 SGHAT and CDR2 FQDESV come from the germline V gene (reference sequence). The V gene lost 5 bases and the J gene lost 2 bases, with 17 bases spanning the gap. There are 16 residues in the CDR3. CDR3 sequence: CASSPRGAVATDTQYF. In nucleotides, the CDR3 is TGTGCCAGCAGCCCCCGGGGGGCGGTGGCCACAGATACGCAGTATTTT.

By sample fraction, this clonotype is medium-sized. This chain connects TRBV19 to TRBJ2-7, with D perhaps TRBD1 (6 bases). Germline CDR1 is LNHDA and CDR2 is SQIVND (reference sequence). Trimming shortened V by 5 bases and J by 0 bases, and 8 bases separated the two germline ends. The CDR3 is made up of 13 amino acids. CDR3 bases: TGTGCCAGTAGTCGGGACATCTCCTACGAGCAGTACTTC. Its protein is CASSRDISYEQYF.

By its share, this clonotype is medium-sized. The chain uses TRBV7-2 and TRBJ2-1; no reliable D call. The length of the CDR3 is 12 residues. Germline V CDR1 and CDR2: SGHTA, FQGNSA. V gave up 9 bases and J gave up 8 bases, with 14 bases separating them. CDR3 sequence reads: CASRILSDEQFF. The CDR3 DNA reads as TGTGCCAGTCGAATACTTAGTGATGAGCAGTTCTTC.

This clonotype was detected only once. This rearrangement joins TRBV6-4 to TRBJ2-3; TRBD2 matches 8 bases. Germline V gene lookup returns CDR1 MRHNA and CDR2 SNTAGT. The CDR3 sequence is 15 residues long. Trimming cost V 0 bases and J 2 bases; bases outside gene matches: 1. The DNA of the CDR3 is TGTGCCAGCAGTGACTCTAGCGGGATCACAGATACGCAGTATTTT. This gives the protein CASSDSSGITDTQYF.

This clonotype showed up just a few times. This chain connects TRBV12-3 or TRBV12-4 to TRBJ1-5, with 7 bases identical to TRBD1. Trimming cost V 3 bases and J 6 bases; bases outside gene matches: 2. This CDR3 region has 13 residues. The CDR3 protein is CASSLAGGQPQHF. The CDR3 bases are TGTGCCAGCAGTTTGGCAGGGGGTCAGCCCCAGCATTTT.